This paragraph covers one T cell receptor (beta chain) sequence. It has no known antigen specificity. It has no much larger one-base neighbor in the sample; base qualities were not kept. The data were taken from a study of T cells after yellow fever vaccination (dated 2019 in TCRdb). Looking at the study overall: Libraries from fractions with low cell numbers were prepared with the SMART-Seq v4 Ultra Low Input RNA kit. To follow T-cell clones before and after both primary and booster YFV17D yellow fever vaccination, bulk TCR alpha and beta repertoires underwent longitudinal sequencing. Two healthy male donors, one aged 18 to 29 and one aged 30 to 40 years, made up the cohort. Blood was collected at multiple timepoints before and after primary and secondary immunization, and bulk PBMC replicates and cell subsets were isolated.

According to the study, the label for this sample's treatment or condition signals: live attenuated yellow fever vaccine strain. A standard Ficoll-Paque protocol was used to isolate PBMCs from peripheral blood. Dynabeads CD4 and CD8 positive selection kits were used to isolate CD4 and CD8 T-cell fractions. TriZol was used to extract RNA from bulk PBMCs, CD4 and CD8 fractions, and dextramer-positive and dextramer-negative fractions. V is pared back by 4 bases and J by 4 bases, with 11 bases lying between the germline termini. The CDR3 goes from the cysteine to the phenylalanine over 13 residues. The sequence is cut down to CDR3 DNA, 39 bases in frame from base 1. The germline V gene provides CDR1 SGHTA and CDR2 FQGNSA. TCRdb lists the instrument as Illumina NovaSeq 6000. TCR cDNA was synthesized by 5'RACE template switching, which introduced a universal primer site and unique molecular identifiers. Priming of cDNA synthesis was performed from both the TCR alpha and TCR beta constant segments. Two PCR steps were used to amplify libraries, with sample barcodes and sequencing adapters being added in the second step. Sequencing of the libraries was done on either Illumina HiSeq 2500 (2x100 bp) or NovaSeq (2x150 bp). From the authors' description of their analysis: Reads were demultiplexed and collapsed into UMI consensus sequences with MIGEC, and V(D)J alignment was performed with MiXCR. Vaccine-responding clonotypes were identified with edgeR using replicate PBMC samples, with FDR below 0.01 and a log2 fold change above 5 up to day 15 being required. Each bulk clonotype was labeled CD4 or CD8 based on which sequenced repertoire, CD4 or CD8, contained the clonotype at higher abundance. TCRdb applied fastp at Q25 and MiXCR to the public reads, then kept only in-frame beta chains. Each CDR3 protein appears once, grouped with its most common genes and DNA. Here the V and J calls rest on TCRdb's processing, not on the authors' analysis. This sample holds 100,000 to 150,000 distinct CDR3 sequences; roughly 15% were observed only once. The top ten hold roughly two fifths of the sample.

General study outcomes and caveats: After the booster, most of the clones that had expanded following primary vaccination were detected again (just under 97% of CD4 and around 88% of CD8), which suggests that memory was broadly maintained. The study included only two donors, which limits how far the findings can be generalized. Because abundant contaminating clonotypes from the bulk population could be contained in FACS-sorted repertoires, computational filtering was required. Compared with the primary T-cell response, the secondary T-cell response was faster but weaker, reaching its peak on day 5 rather than on day 15. A small share of clonotypes was detected in both CD4 and CD8 compartments, with the overlap likely arising from convergent recombination.

The V and J segments used are TRBV7-2 and TRBJ2-7; a tentative D call is TRBD1 (5 bases match). The material was CD8+ T cells sorted from PBMCs, obtained 5 days after the yellow fever booster vaccination. The source is a man younger than 35 who received the YFV17D yellow fever vaccine. The CDR3 protein sequence reads: CASSSFRGYEQYF. The sequence in DNA is TGTGCCAGCAGCTCGTTTAGGGGATACGAGCAGTACTTC.